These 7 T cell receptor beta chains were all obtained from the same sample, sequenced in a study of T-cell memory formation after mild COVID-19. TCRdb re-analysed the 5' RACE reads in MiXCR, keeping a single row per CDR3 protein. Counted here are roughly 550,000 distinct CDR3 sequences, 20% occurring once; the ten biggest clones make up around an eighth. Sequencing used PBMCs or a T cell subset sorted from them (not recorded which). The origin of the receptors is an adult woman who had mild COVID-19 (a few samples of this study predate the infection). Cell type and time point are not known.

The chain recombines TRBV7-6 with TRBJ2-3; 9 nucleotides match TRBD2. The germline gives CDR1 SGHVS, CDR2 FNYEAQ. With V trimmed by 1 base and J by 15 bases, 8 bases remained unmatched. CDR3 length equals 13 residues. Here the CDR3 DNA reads TGTGCCAGCAGCTTAGGTGGGGGACTAGCTCCCTATTTT. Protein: CASSLGGGLAPYF.

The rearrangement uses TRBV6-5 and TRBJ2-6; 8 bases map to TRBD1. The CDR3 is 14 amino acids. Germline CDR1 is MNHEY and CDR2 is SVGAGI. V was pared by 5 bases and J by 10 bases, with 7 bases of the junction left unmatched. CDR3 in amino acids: CASSHRDRPNVLTF. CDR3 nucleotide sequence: TGTGCCAGCAGTCACCGGGACAGGCCGAACGTCCTGACTTTC.

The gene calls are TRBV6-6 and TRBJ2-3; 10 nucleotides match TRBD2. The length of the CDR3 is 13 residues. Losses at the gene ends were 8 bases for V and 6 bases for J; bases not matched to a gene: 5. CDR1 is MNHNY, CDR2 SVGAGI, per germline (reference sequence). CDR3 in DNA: TGTGCCAGCGTGGGGACTAGCGAGGATACGCAGTATTTT. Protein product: CASVGTSEDTQYF.

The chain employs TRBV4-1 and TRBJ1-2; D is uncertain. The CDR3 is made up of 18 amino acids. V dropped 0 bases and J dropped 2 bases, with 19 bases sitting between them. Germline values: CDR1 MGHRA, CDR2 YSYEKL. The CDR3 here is CASSQEVEDIDLNYGYTF. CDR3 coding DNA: TGCGCCAGCAGCCAAGAGGTGGAAGACATAGACTTAAACTATGGCTACACCTTC.

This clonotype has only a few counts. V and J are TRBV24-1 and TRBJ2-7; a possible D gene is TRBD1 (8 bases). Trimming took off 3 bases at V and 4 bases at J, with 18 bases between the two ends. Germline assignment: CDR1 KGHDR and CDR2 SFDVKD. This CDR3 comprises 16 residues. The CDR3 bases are TGTGCCACCAGTGATGGGCTCGGGGGGACAGGATACGAGCAGTACTTC. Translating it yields CATSDGLGGTGYEQYF.

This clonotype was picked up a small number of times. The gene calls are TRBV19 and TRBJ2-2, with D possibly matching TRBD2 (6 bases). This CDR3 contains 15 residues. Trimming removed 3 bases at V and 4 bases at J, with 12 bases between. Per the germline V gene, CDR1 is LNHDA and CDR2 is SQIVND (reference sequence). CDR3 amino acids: CASSMGRGSTGELFF. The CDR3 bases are TGTGCCAGTAGTATGGGACGGGGGAGCACCGGGGAGCTGTTTTTT.

The CDR3 DNA follows: TGTGCCAGCAGTTTCGGACCCCTGGCCGAGCAGTACTTC. The encoded protein is CASSFGPLAEQYF. The chain joins TRBV7-9 to TRBJ2-7; no clear D. Trimming removed 6 bases at V and 6 bases at J, with 15 bases between. CDR3 length: 13 amino acids. Germline CDR1 and CDR2: SEHNR and FQNEAQ (reference sequence).